A selection of T cell receptor beta chains follows, all from one sample in a study of shared clonotypes between healthy human individuals. Generated by immunoSEQ multiplex PCR, the TCRdb table keeps only in-frame clones and is missing some. The sample has approximately 980,000 clones, less than 85% seen once. The sequenced sample consisted of memory CD4+ T cells sorted from blood. All receptors come from a man aged 18 to 30 in good health. CDR3s include the opening cysteine and the closing phenylalanine or tryptophan. D genes are given only for firm matches. Clone size is not always given. Where it is, it says once, few, many or a class for expanded clones.

j_call | clone_size | v_call | d_call | cdr3_aa | cdr3_nt
TRBJ2-1 | NA | TRBV6-6 | NA | CASSFRGEQFF | TGTGCCAGCAGTTTCCGAGGTGAGCAGTTCTTC
TRBJ2-7 | NA | TRBV6-5 | NA | CASGRGEQYF | TGTGCCAGCGGACGGGGGGAGCAGTACTTC
TRBJ1-6 | NA | TRBV5-1 | NA | CASSLNGEVSPLHF | TGCGCCAGCAGCTTGAATGGGGAGGTATCACCCCTCCACTTT
TRBJ1-2 | NA | TRBV5-1 | NA | CASSSDGSNYGYTF | TGCGCCAGCAGCTCGGACGGTTCTAACTATGGCTACACCTTC
TRBJ2-6 | NA | TRBV5-4 | NA | CASTFGSGANVLTF | TGTGCCAGCACCTTTGGGTCTGGGGCCAACGTCCTGACTTTC
TRBJ1-3 | NA | TRBV7-6 | NA | CASSSRTAGNTIYF | TGTGCCAGCAGCTCGAGGACCGCAGGAAACACCATATATTTT
TRBJ1-5 | once | TRBV4-2 | NA | CASSLIRGTVDQPQHF | TGTGCCAGCAGCCTCATACGCGGAACAGTAGACCAGCCCCAGCATTTT
TRBJ2-7 | NA | TRBV9 | NA | CASSVLLGGEQYF | TGTGCCAGCAGCGTCCTTCTGGGGGGAGAGCAGTACTTC
TRBJ2-1 | NA | TRBV6-1 | NA | CASKTTTSSYNEQFF | TGTGCCAGCAAGACGACTACGAGCTCCTACAATGAGCAGTTCTTC
TRBJ2-3 | many | TRBV5-1 | NA | CASSSWGDTQYF | TGCGCCAGCAGCTCCTGGGGGGATACGCAGTATTTT
TRBJ1-2 | NA | TRBV9 | NA | CASAPGAGLNYGYTF | TGTGCCAGCGCACCCGGGGCAGGGCTAAACTATGGCTACACCTTC
TRBJ2-3 | once | TRBV7-2 | TRBD2 | CASSLGPASGDTQYF | TGTGCCAGCAGCTTAGGGCCGGCTAGCGGAGATACGCAGTATTTT
TRBJ1-1 | once | TRBV28 | TRBD1 | CASSPGTGSPEAFF | TGTGCCAGCAGTCCAGGGACAGGGTCACCTGAAGCTTTCTTT
TRBJ1-6 | NA | TRBV6-4 | NA | CASREDSDNSPLHF | TGTGCCAGCAGAGAGGACAGCGATAATTCACCCCTCCACTTT
TRBJ2-3 | NA | TRBV19 | NA | CASSSRPADTQYF | TGTGCCAGTAGTTCGCGACCCGCAGATACGCAGTATTTT